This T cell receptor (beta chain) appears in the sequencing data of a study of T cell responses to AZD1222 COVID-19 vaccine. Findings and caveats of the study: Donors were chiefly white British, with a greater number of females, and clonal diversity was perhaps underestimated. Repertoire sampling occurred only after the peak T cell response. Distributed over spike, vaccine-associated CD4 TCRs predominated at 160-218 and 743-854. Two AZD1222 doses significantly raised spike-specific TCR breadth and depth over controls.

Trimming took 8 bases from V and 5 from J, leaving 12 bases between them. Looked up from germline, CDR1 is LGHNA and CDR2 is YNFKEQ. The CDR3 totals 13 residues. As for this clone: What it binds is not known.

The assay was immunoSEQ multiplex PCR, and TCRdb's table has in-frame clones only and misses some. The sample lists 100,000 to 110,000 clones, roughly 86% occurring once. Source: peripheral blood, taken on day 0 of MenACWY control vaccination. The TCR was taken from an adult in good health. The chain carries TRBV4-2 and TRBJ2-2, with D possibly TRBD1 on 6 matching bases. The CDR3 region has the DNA TGTGCCAGCGGCACAGGGAAAACCGGGGAGCTGTTTTTT. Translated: CASGTGKTGELFF.